Listed below are T cell receptor beta chains from one sample, sequenced in a study of graft-versus-host responses after intestinal transplantation. These receptors have no known antigen. The method was immunoSEQ multiplex PCR; TCRdb's version includes in-frame clones alone and lacks a portion of them. The profile shows tens of thousands of clones, over 75% of them singletons. The sample consisted of unstimulated CD8+ T cells sorted from spleen or lymph node cells, taken before intestinal transplant. These receptors came from a human donor who received an intestinal transplant. CDR3s include the opening cysteine and the closing phenylalanine or tryptophan. Fields, in order: clone size, J gene, V gene, CDR3 protein. Size is omitted from some rows. Given values are once, few, many or a class for expanded clones.

>NA|TRBJ2-1|TRBV4-1
CASSQQGDYNEQFF
>NA|TRBJ2-1|TRBV27
CASQSGSSYNEQFF
>NA|TRBJ2-4|TRBV2
CASSGTSGSAKNIQYF
>NA|TRBJ2-3|TRBV9
CASSATTGTDTQYF
>NA|TRBJ2-2|TRBV4-3
CASSQDSPANTGELFF
>once|TRBJ2-7|TRBV6-5
CASSYRTGIRQEQYF
>NA|NA|TRBV27
CASSLFSGSHKNEQYF
>NA|TRBJ2-6|TRBV4-1
CASSQAHSGANVLTF
>NA|TRBJ2-7|TRBV11-2
CASSLRGPYEQYF
>NA|TRBJ2-7|TRBV6-6
CASTSAPGSYEQYF
>NA|TRBJ2-7|TRBV27
CASSPRQGRDEQYF
>NA|TRBJ2-1|TRBV6-5
CASSLAGGPLNEQFF
>NA|TRBJ1-2|TRBV18
CASSPPGGGYGYTF
>NA|TRBJ2-1|TRBV5-6
CASSLGSGRGNEQFF
>NA|TRBJ2-5|TRBV9
CASSVQPGGETQYF
>NA|TRBJ2-3|TRBV4-2
CASSQPSGRGIYTDTQYF
>NA|TRBJ1-4|TRBV4-3
CASSQDFGSFNEKLFF
>NA|TRBJ2-7|TRBV6-1
CASSEARTGEVSVDEQYF
>NA|TRBJ2-7|TRBV7-6
CASSLGAASYEQYF
>NA|TRBJ2-5|TRBV13
CASSARTGQETQYF
>NA|TRBJ2-1|TRBV5-1
CASSFTGVEQFF
>NA|TRBJ2-1|TRBV27
CASSLTGGPYNEQFF
>NA|TRBJ1-1|TRBV6-5
CASSSQGARTEAFF